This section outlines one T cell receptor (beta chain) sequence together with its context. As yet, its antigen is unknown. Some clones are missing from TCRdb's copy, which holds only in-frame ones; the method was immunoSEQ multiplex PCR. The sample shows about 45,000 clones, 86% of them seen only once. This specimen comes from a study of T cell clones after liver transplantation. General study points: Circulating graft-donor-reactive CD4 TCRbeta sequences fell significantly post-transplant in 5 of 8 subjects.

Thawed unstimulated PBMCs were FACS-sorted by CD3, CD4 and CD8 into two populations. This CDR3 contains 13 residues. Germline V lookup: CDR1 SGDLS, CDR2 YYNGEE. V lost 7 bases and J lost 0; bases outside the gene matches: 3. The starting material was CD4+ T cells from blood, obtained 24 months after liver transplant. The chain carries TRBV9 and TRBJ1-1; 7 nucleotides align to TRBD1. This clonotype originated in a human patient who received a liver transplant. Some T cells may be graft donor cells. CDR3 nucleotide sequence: TGTGCCAGCTCCCAGGGGGTGAACACTGAAGCTTTCTTT. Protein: CASSQGVNTEAFF.